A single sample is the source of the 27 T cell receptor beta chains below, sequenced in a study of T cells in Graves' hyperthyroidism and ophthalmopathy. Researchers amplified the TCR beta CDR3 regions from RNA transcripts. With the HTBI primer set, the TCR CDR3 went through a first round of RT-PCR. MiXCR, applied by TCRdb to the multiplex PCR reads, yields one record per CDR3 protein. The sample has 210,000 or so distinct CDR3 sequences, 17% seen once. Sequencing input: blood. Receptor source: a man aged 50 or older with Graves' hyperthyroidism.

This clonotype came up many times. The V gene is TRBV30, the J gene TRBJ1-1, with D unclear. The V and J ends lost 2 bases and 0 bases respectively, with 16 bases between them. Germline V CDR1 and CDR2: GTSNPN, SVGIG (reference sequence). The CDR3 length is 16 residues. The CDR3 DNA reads TGTGCCTGGAGTAGTAGGACCTCGAGCATGAACACTGAAGCTTTCTTT. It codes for CAWSSRTSSMNTEAFF.

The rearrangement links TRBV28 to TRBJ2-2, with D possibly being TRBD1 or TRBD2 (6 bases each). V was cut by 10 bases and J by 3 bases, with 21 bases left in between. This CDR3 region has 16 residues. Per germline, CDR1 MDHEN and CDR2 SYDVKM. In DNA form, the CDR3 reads TGTGCCACCCAACCTTTGGGGGGCTGGGACACCGGGGAGCTGTTTTTT. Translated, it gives CATQPLGGWDTGELFF.

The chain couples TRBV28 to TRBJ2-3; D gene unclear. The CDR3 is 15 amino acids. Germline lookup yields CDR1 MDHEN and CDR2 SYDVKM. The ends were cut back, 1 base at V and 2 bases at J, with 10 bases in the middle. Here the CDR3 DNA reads TGTGCCAGCAGTTTATCGGTCTCAGCCACAGATACGCAGTATTTT. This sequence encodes CASSLSVSATDTQYF.

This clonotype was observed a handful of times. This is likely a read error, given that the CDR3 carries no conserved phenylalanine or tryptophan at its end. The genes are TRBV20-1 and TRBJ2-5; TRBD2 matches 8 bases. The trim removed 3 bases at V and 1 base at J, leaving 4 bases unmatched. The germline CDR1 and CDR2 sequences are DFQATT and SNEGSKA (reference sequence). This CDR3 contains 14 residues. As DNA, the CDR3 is TGCAGTGCTAGTAGCGGGGACTCCCAAGAGACCCAGTACCTC. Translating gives CSASSGDSQETQYL.

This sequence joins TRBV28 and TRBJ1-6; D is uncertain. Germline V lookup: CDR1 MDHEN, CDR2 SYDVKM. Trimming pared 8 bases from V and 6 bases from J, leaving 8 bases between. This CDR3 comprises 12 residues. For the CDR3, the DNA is TGTGCCAGCCAGGTTATTAATTCACCCCTCCACTTT. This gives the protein CASQVINSPLHF.

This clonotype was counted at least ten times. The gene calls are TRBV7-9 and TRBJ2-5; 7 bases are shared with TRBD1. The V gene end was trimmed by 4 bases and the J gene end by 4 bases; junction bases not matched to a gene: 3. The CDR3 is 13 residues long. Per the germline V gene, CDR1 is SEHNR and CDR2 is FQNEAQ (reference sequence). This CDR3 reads CASSSTGLETQYF. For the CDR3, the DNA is TGTGCCAGCAGCTCGACAGGGTTAGAGACCCAGTACTTC.

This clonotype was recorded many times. This CDR3 is CASSDGYAGYTF. The CDR3 nucleotides are TGTGCCAGCAGTGATGGATATGCGGGCTACACCTTC. This chain uses TRBV2 with TRBJ1-2; D gene uncertain. Trimming took 3 bases from V and 8 from J, leaving 10 bases between them. The CDR3 is made up of 12 amino acids. Germline CDR1 SNHLY, CDR2 FYNNEI.

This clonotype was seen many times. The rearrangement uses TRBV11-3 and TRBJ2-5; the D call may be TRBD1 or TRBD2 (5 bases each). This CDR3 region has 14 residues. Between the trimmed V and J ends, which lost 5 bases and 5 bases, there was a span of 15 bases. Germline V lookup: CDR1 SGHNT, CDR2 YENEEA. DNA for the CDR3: TGTGCCAGCAGCCTCGGGACCGCTGAGGAGACCCAGTACTTC. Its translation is CASSLGTAEETQYF.

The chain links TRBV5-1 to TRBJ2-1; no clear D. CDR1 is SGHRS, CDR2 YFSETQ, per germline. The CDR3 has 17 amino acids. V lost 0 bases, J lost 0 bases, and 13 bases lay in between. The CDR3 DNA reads TGCGCCAGCAGCTTGGGAATCGTCCGTAGCTCCTACAATGAGCAGTTCTTC. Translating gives CASSLGIVRSSYNEQFF.

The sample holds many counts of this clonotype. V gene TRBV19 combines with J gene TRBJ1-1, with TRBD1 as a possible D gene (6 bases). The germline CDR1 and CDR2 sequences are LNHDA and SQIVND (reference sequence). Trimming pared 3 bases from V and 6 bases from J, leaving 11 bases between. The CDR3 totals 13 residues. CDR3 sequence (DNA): TGTGCCAGTAGTATCCGGGGGGCACCTGAAGCTTTCTTT. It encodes CASSIRGAPEAFF.

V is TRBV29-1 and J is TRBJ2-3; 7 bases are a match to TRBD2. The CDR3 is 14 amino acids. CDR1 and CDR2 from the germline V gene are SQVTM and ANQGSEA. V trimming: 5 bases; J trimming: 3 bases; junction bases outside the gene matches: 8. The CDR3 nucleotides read TGCAGCGTTAGACGCGGGAGTGTGACAGATACGCAGTATTTT. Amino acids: CSVRRGSVTDTQYF.

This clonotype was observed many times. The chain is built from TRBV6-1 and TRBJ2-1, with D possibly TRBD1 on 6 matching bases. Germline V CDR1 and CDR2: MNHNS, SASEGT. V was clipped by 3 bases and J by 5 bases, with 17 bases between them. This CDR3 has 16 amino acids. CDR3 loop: CASSEDRPAGDNEQFF. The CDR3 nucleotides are TGTGCCAGCAGTGAGGACAGACCGGCGGGTGACAATGAGCAGTTCTTC.

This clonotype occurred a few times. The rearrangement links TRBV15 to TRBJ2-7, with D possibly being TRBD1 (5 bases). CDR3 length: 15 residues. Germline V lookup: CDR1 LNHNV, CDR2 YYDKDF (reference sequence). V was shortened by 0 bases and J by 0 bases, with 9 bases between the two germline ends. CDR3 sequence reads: CATSREAGSSYEQYF. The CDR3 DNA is TGTGCCACCAGCAGAGAGGCAGGGTCCTCCTACGAGCAGTACTTC.

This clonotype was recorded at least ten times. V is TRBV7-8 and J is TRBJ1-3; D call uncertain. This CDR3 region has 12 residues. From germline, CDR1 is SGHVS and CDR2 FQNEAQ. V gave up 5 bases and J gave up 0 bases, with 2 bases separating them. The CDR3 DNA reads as TGTGCCAGCAGCAACTCTGGAAACACCATATATTTT. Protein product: CASSNSGNTIYF.

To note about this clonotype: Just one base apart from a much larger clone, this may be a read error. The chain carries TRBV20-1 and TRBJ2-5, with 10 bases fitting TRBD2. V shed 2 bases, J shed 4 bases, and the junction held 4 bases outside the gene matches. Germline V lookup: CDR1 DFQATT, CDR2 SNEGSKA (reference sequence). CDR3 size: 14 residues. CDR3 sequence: CSARKREGPETQYF. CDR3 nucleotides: TGCAGTGCTAGAAAGCGGGAGGGCCCAGAGACCCAGTACTTC.

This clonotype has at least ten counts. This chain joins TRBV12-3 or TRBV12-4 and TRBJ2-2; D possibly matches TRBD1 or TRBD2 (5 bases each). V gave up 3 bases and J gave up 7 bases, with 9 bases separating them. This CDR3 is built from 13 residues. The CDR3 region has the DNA TGTGCCAGCAGTTTTCGTGGGGGCGGGGAGCTGTTTTTT. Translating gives CASSFRGGGELFF.

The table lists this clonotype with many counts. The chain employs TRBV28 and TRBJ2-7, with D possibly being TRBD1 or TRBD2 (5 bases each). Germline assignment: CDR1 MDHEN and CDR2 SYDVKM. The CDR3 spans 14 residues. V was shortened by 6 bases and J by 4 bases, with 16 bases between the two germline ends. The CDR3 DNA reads TGTGCCAGCAGGCCCCTCACGGGACGGTACGAGCAGTACTTC. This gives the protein CASRPLTGRYEQYF.

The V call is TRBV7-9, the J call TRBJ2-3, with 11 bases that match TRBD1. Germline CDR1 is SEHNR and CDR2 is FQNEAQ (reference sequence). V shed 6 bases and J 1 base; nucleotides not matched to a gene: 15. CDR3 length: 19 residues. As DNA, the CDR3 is TGTGCCAGCAGGTCACACTTCACCGGGACAGGGGGGCGCACAGATACGCAGTATTTT. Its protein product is CASRSHFTGTGGRTDTQYF.

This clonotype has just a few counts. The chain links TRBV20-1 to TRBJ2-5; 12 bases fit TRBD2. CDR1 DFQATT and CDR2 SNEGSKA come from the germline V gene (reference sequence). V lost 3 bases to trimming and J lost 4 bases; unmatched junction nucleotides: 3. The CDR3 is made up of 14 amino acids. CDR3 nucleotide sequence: TGCAGTGCTAGGAAGGGACTAGCGGGAGAGACCCAGTACTTC. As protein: CSARKGLAGETQYF.

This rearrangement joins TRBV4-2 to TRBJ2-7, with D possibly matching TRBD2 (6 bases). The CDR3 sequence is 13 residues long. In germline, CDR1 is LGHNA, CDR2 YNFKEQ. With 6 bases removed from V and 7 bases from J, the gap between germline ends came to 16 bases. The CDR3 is CASSKGGDWEQYF. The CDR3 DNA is TGTGCCAGCAGTAAGGGCGGGGATTGGGAGCAGTACTTC.

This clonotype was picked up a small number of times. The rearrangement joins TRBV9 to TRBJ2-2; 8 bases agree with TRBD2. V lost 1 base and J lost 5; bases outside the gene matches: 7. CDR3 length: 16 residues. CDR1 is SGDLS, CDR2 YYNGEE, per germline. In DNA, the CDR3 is TGTGCCAGCAGCGTAAATAGCGGGACTTATACCGGGGAGCTGTTTTTT. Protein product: CASSVNSGTYTGELFF.

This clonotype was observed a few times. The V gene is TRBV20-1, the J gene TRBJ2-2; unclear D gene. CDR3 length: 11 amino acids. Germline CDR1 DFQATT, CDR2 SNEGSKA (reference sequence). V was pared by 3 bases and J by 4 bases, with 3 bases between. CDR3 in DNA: TGCAGTGCTAGCGGCACCGGGGAGCTGTTTTTT. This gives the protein CSASGTGELFF.

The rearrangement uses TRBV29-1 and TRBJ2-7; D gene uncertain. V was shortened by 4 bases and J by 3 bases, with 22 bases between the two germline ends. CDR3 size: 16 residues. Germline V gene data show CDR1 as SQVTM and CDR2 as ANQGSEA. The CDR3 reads CSVVLPETPLNYEQYF. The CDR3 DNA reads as TGCAGCGTTGTTCTCCCAGAAACTCCCCTTAACTACGAGCAGTACTTC.

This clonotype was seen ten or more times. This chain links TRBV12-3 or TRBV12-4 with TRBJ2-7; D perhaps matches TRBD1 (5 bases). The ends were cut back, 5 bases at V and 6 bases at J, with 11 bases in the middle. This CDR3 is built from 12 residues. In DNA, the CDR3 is TGTGCCAGCAGTCCAGGGTGGGTCGAGCAGTACTTC. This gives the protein CASSPGWVEQYF.

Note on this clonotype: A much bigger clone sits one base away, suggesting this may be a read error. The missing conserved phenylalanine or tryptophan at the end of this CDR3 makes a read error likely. CDR3 coding DNA: TGTGCCAGCAGTTTCACACAGCCGCAAGAGACCCAGTACTCC. Protein product: CASSFTQPQETQYS. The chain employs TRBV12-3 or TRBV12-4 and TRBJ2-5; D uncertain. Trimming removed 3 bases from V and 2 bases from J, with 10 bases in between. The CDR3 totals 14 residues.

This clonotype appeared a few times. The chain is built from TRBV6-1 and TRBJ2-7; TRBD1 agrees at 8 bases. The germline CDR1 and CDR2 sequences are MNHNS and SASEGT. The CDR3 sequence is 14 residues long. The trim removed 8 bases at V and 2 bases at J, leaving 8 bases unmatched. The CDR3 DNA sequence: TGTGCCAGCGAGGGTACGACAGGGGCCTACGAGCAGTACTTC. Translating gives CASEGTTGAYEQYF.

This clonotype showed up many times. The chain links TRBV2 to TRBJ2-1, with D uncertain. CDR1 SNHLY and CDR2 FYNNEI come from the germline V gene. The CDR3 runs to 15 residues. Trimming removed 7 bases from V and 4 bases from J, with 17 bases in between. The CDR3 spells CASKYSAIRYNEQFF. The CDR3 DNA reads TGTGCCAGCAAATACAGCGCCATTAGGTACAATGAGCAGTTCTTC.